This T cell receptor (beta chain) originates from a study of post-analysis software for immune sequencing data. For the study at large: Disease trajectories encompassed relapsing-remitting, secondary progressive and progressive-relapsing multiple sclerosis. Study conclusions and caveats: For normalized Chao1 diversity, multiple sclerosis patients scored significantly lower than controls did. Several TRBV segments occurring more often in patients than controls included TRBV5-6, TRBV5-1 and TRBV20-1.

Turning to this clonotype: Antigen specificity is unknown. A much larger clone is a single base away; this may be a read error.

The CDR3 contains 16 residues. Germline V gives CDR1 ENHRY, CDR2 SYGVKD. Tagging with unique molecular identifiers was a feature of the TCR beta cDNA libraries. TCRdb used MiXCR to reprocess the PCR reads, holding one entry per CDR3 protein. The table has approximately 730,000 distinct CDR3 sequences, about 27% seen once; the top ten hold roughly 0.53%. The chain recombines TRBV10-3 with TRBJ2-3; D is perhaps TRBD1 (6 bases). Material: blood. The receptor was derived from a girl aged 10 to 17 with multiple sclerosis. The CDR3 bases are TGTGTCATCAGTCCCTCGGTCCAGGGGTCCACAGATACGCAGTATTTT. This gives the protein CVISPSVQGSTDTQYF.